This TCR beta chain was observed in a study of control samples from healthy donors and cancer patients. Some clones are missing from TCRdb's copy, which holds only in-frame ones; the method was immunoSEQ multiplex PCR. The profile shows tens of thousands of clones, roughly 90% of them singletons. The length of the CDR3 is 15 residues. CDR1 and CDR2 (germline): MNHEY, SVGAGI. V gave up 6 bases and J gave up 0 bases; unmatched junction bases: 5. This sequence originates from a woman between 50 and 59 years old in good health. Sequenced material: blood. The chain links TRBV6-5 to TRBJ1-5, with 7 bases matching TRBD1. As DNA, the CDR3 is TGTGCCAGCAGAAGGGACAGTTATAGCAATCAGCCCCAGCATTTT. Its protein is CASRRDSYSNQPQHF.